This TCR beta chain was retrieved from a study of CD8 T cells in Susac syndrome. It was with random hexamers that 0.5 to 1 ug RNA was reverse transcribed. A multiplex approach, immunoSEQ multiplex PCR, amplified TCR beta CDR3 across 54 Vbeta and 13 Jbeta. TCRdb itself ran the immunoSEQ multiplex PCR reads through MiXCR, one entry per CDR3 protein. The sample contains 95,000 or so distinct CDR3 sequences, 90% to 95% of which appear only once. The CDR3 spans 15 residues. Germline V CDR1 and CDR2: MNHEY, SVGAGI. Trimming removed 5 bases at V and 0 bases at J, with 11 bases between. Blood CD8+ and CD4+ T cells underwent high-throughput TCR beta sequencing. Controls were drawn from healthy donors and were matched for age and sex. Negative isolation yielded CD4+ and CD8+ T cells, and FACS enriched TEMRA cells.

Sequenced sample: CD8+ T cells from PBMCs. The chain couples TRBV6-5 to TRBJ2-1, with a weak D call TRBD2 (6 bases). This sequence originates from a human donor in good health. The CDR3 coding sequence is TGTGCCAGCAGTCCCTTAGCGGTCTCCTACAATGAGCAGTTCTTC. It translates to CASSPLAVSYNEQFF.